This T cell receptor (beta chain) originates from a study of long-term antiretroviral therapy in people with HIV. In regard to this clone: Its target is unknown.

General study points: Unavailable data included ART adherence, viral resistance and therapy changes (switches in treatment).

immunoSEQ v3.0 was run at survey level. Profiled with immunoSEQ multiplex PCR; TCRdb holds only in-frame clones, not every one. The sample holds 20,000 to 25,000 clones; approximately 77% are singletons and the top ten take roughly a tenth. The clonotype originates from a middle-aged man with HIV. The material sequenced was unsorted PBMCs, taken less than 2.5 years after starting antiretroviral therapy.

CDR3 in DNA: TGTGCCAGCAGTGAACTAGCTACTGGGGAGCTGTTTTTT. Residues: CASSELATGELFF. The V and J genes are TRBV6-4 and TRBJ2-2; D perhaps matches TRBD2 (6 bases). Germline assignment: CDR1 MRHNA and CDR2 SNTAGT. V was trimmed by 3 bases and J by 8 bases, leaving 10 bases between them. CDR3 length: 13 amino acids.